The rows below give T cell receptor beta chains drawn from one sample of a study of CD8+ T cells in alopecia areata. TCRdb's copy holds only in-frame clones and misses some; the assay was immunoSEQ multiplex PCR. Here the sample spans approximately 110,000 clones, roughly 50% being singletons. Sequencing used CD8+ T cells sorted from blood, obtained at week 24, from a patient treated with tofacitinib. Source of these receptors: a human donor with alopecia areata. Both conserved end residues are trimmed from each CDR3. Fields, in order: J gene, D gene, V gene, CDR3 protein. A D gene is named only where the DNA matches it firmly.

j_gene: TRBJ2-7
d_gene: TRBD1
v_gene: TRBV19
CDR3aa: ASTTGGEQY

j_gene: TRBJ2-2
d_gene: -
v_gene: TRBV4-3
CDR3aa: ASSAPGQNTGELF

j_gene: TRBJ1-2
d_gene: -
v_gene: TRBV6-5
CDR3aa: ASSYDVGTDGYT

j_gene: TRBJ2-5
d_gene: TRBD1
v_gene: TRBV19
CDR3aa: ASEETGGEETQY

j_gene: TRBJ2-1
d_gene: -
v_gene: TRBV7-9
CDR3aa: ASSPLGDSYNEQF

j_gene: TRBJ1-5
d_gene: -
v_gene: TRBV4-1
CDR3aa: ASSQEGGQPQH

j_gene: TRBJ1-1
d_gene: -
v_gene: TRBV27
CDR3aa: ASSIGQPGVTEAF

j_gene: TRBJ1-5
d_gene: TRBD1
v_gene: TRBV25-1
CDR3aa: ASRIQGAKQPQH

j_gene: TRBJ2-5
d_gene: TRBD2
v_gene: TRBV9
CDR3aa: ASSVDQTSGEETQY

j_gene: TRBJ1-5
d_gene: -
v_gene: TRBV19
CDR3aa: ASSIRDSNQPQH

j_gene: TRBJ2-5
d_gene: -
v_gene: TRBV13
CDR3aa: ASSRHREPETQY

j_gene: TRBJ2-5
d_gene: -
v_gene: TRBV13
CDR3aa: ASSLEAVQY

j_gene: TRBJ2-1
d_gene: -
v_gene: TRBV9
CDR3aa: ASSVEANEQF

j_gene: TRBJ2-5
d_gene: TRBD2
v_gene: TRBV6-5
CDR3aa: ASSQTSGGPETQY

j_gene: TRBJ1-1
d_gene: TRBD1
v_gene: TRBV2
CDR3aa: ASSQGQTNTEAF

j_gene: TRBJ2-5
d_gene: -
v_gene: TRBV25-1
CDR3aa: ASSESGLQETQY

j_gene: TRBJ2-1
d_gene: -
v_gene: TRBV5-1
CDR3aa: ASSLLGRGNTDEQF

j_gene: TRBJ2-7
d_gene: TRBD1
v_gene: TRBV13
CDR3aa: ASTRDRAYEQY

j_gene: TRBJ2-1
d_gene: -
v_gene: TRBV2
CDR3aa: ASFSWDNEQF

j_gene: TRBJ2-7
d_gene: -
v_gene: TRBV6-1
CDR3aa: ASSESDSPIEQY

j_gene: TRBJ1-2
d_gene: -
v_gene: TRBV23-1
CDR3aa: ASSQSGSATGYT

j_gene: TRBJ2-7
d_gene: -
v_gene: TRBV13
CDR3aa: ASSYYEGREQY

j_gene: TRBJ2-3
d_gene: TRBD2
v_gene: TRBV30
CDR3aa: ARHLLAGAGTDTQY

j_gene: TRBJ1-5
d_gene: TRBD1
v_gene: TRBV5-6
CDR3aa: ASSLRGGGQPQH

j_gene: TRBJ2-2
d_gene: TRBD2
v_gene: TRBV9
CDR3aa: ASSVPTSGGAGELF

j_gene: TRBJ1-2
d_gene: TRBD1
v_gene: TRBV27
CDR3aa: ASSSQGADYGYT

j_gene: TRBJ1-1
d_gene: -
v_gene: TRBV9
CDR3aa: ASSVSDAYTEAF

j_gene: TRBJ1-4
d_gene: TRBD1
v_gene: TRBV27
CDR3aa: ASSSRDSNEKLF

j_gene: TRBJ2-1
d_gene: -
v_gene: TRBV19
CDR3aa: ASSMEGFYNEQF

j_gene: TRBJ2-1
d_gene: -
v_gene: TRBV18
CDR3aa: ASSSDTDSPGDEQF

j_gene: TRBJ2-3
d_gene: -
v_gene: TRBV11-1
CDR3aa: ASSLAKLKDTQY

j_gene: TRBJ2-7
d_gene: -
v_gene: TRBV5-6
CDR3aa: ASSPFGGHYEQY

j_gene: TRBJ2-1
d_gene: -
v_gene: TRBV11-2
CDR3aa: ASSLGGQVEQF

j_gene: TRBJ2-5
d_gene: TRBD2
v_gene: TRBV5-4
CDR3aa: ASSPGLAESQETQY

j_gene: TRBJ1-5
d_gene: -
v_gene: TRBV7-9
CDR3aa: ASSLGLGQPQH

j_gene: TRBJ2-7
d_gene: -
v_gene: TRBV29-1
CDR3aa: SVEDGNEQY

j_gene: TRBJ1-2
d_gene: -
v_gene: TRBV2
CDR3aa: ASSNVLDSIYGYT

j_gene: TRBJ2-2
d_gene: -
v_gene: TRBV9
CDR3aa: ASSAARSAGELF

j_gene: TRBJ2-3
d_gene: -
v_gene: TRBV5-6
CDR3aa: ASSDGDGDTQY

j_gene: TRBJ2-7
d_gene: -
v_gene: TRBV6-5
CDR3aa: ASSYGGDIYEQY

j_gene: TRBJ2-7
d_gene: -
v_gene: TRBV6-1
CDR3aa: ASSEGPGTLYEQY

j_gene: TRBJ1-2
d_gene: TRBD1
v_gene: TRBV7-9
CDR3aa: ASSPGTAISYGYT

j_gene: TRBJ2-7
d_gene: TRBD1
v_gene: TRBV7-9
CDR3aa: ASSYPGQGGYEQY

j_gene: TRBJ1-1
d_gene: TRBD1
v_gene: TRBV6-5
CDR3aa: ASTEDRANTEAF

j_gene: TRBJ2-5
d_gene: TRBD1
v_gene: TRBV9
CDR3aa: ASSPRTGWGETQY

j_gene: TRBJ2-1
d_gene: -
v_gene: TRBV27
CDR3aa: ASSPYEHNEQF

j_gene: TRBJ2-7
d_gene: -
v_gene: TRBV29-1
CDR3aa: SVEPADSYEQY

j_gene: TRBJ2-7
d_gene: -
v_gene: TRBV7-3
CDR3aa: ASSSRGTYEQY

j_gene: TRBJ1-1
d_gene: -
v_gene: TRBV27
CDR3aa: ASTEGVNTEAF

j_gene: TRBJ2-3
d_gene: -
v_gene: TRBV6-5
CDR3aa: ASSLPEADTQY

j_gene: TRBJ2-3
d_gene: TRBD1
v_gene: TRBV30
CDR3aa: AWARTGSRDTQY

j_gene: TRBJ1-3
d_gene: TRBD1
v_gene: TRBV9
CDR3aa: ASSLGQSSGNTIY

j_gene: TRBJ1-4
d_gene: -
v_gene: TRBV4-3
CDR3aa: ASSQERAGSNEKLF

j_gene: TRBJ1-5
d_gene: -
v_gene: TRBV7-3
CDR3aa: ASSLVQVGQPQH